This is a list of T cell receptor beta chains from one sample in a study of blood T cell repertoires in COVID-19. Data came from immunoSEQ multiplex PCR; TCRdb stores just in-frame clones and leaves some out. The table shows almost 300,000 clones, with 85% to 90% occurring only once. The sequenced sample consisted of peripheral blood. All receptors come from a young woman with COVID-19, enrolled during active disease. The CDR3 runs from the conserved cysteine through the conserved F or W. Each record gives: V gene, CDR3 length, D gene, J gene, CDR3 DNA, CDR3 protein. D genes are given only for firm matches.

V: TRBV7-9
length: 16
D: NA
J: TRBJ2-2
DNA: TGTGCCAGCAGCTTACGTTCGGACAGGAACACCGGGGAGCTGTTTTTT
CDR3: CASSLRSDRNTGELFF

V: TRBV7-9
length: 15
D: NA
J: TRBJ1-1
DNA: TGTGCCAGCAATAACGGGGAGCTGGGGAACACTGAAGCTTTCTTT
CDR3: CASNNGELGNTEAFF

V: TRBV9
length: 15
D: TRBD1
J: TRBJ1-2
DNA: TGTGCCAGCAGCACCTCCCGGGACAGTATCTATGGCTACACCTTC
CDR3: CASSTSRDSIYGYTF

V: TRBV2
length: 15
D: TRBD2
J: TRBJ2-1
DNA: TGTGCCAGCAGTGGGAGTAGCGGGGGGGCGGGTGAGCAGTTCTTC
CDR3: CASSGSSGGAGEQFF

V: TRBV23-1
length: 13
D: TRBD1
J: TRBJ2-7
DNA: TGCGCCAGCAGTCAGCCAGGGGGCGGCGAGCAGTACTTC
CDR3: CASSQPGGGEQYF

V: TRBV6-5
length: 13
D: TRBD1
J: TRBJ2-7
DNA: TGTGCCAGCAGAGGGGACAGCTCCTACGAGCAGTACTTC
CDR3: CASRGDSSYEQYF

V: TRBV27
length: 13
D: NA
J: TRBJ2-5
DNA: TGTGCCAGCAGTTTGGGGACACAAGAGACCCAGTACTTC
CDR3: CASSLGTQETQYF

V: TRBV27
length: 14
D: NA
J: TRBJ1-1
DNA: TGTGCCAGCGGATCCCTGGGGGGGCCCACTGAAGCTTTCTTT
CDR3: CASGSLGGPTEAFF

V: TRBV6-2/TRBV6-3
length: 15
D: NA
J: TRBJ2-7
DNA: TGTGCCAGCAGTCCGTGGCAGGTCAGCTCCTACGAGCAGTACTTC
CDR3: CASSPWQVSSYEQYF

V: TRBV18
length: 16
D: NA
J: TRBJ2-5
DNA: TGTGCCAGCTCACCCTTCGGGCGTAGGACACAAGAGACCCAGTACTTC
CDR3: CASSPFGRRTQETQYF

V: TRBV19
length: 15
D: NA
J: TRBJ1-2
DNA: TGTGCCAGTAGTATAGACGATTCCATGACAAGCGGCTACACCTTC
CDR3: CASSIDDSMTSGYTF

V: TRBV7-2
length: 12
D: TRBD1
J: TRBJ1-2
DNA: TGTGCCAGCAGCCGGACAGGGCGCGGCTACACCTTC
CDR3: CASSRTGRGYTF

V: TRBV5-1
length: 13
D: TRBD2
J: TRBJ2-2
DNA: TGCGCCAGCTCGGGGGGGAACACCGGGGAGCTGTTTTTT
CDR3: CASSGGNTGELFF

V: TRBV6-5
length: 15
D: NA
J: TRBJ1-1
DNA: TGTGCCAGCAGCAGCCAGGCGCACCCGAACACTGAAGCTTTCTTT
CDR3: CASSSQAHPNTEAFF

V: TRBV5-4
length: 16
D: TRBD2
J: TRBJ2-2
DNA: TGTGCCAGCAGCCGAGCGGGGGGGCGGGGCACCGGGGAGCTGTTTTTT
CDR3: CASSRAGGRGTGELFF

V: TRBV28
length: 15
D: NA
J: TRBJ2-1
DNA: TGTGCCAGCAGTTTTAGCGGACACCTCTACAATGAGCAGTTCTTC
CDR3: CASSFSGHLYNEQFF

V: TRBV6-5
length: 12
D: NA
J: TRBJ1-1
DNA: TGTGCCGGAAGGGAGGGCTACACTGAAGCTTTCTTT
CDR3: CAGREGYTEAFF

V: TRBV5-8
length: 13
D: NA
J: TRBJ2-2
DNA: TGTGCCAGCACCCCTAGAAGCACCGGGGAGCTGTTTTTT
CDR3: CASTPRSTGELFF

V: TRBV6-5
length: 15
D: TRBD1
J: TRBJ1-5
DNA: TGTGCCAGCAGTATAGGGACAGGGGAGAATCAGCCCCAGCATTTT
CDR3: CASSIGTGENQPQHF

V: TRBV24-1
length: 16
D: TRBD1
J: TRBJ2-1
DNA: TGTGCCACCAGTGATAGAAACAGGGGTTCCTACAATGAGCAGTTCTTC
CDR3: CATSDRNRGSYNEQFF

V: TRBV18
length: 17
D: NA
J: TRBJ1-6
DNA: TGTGCCAGCTCACCATACAGCGAGGGCGGGCGGGTGTCACCCCTCCACTTT
CDR3: CASSPYSEGGRVSPLHF

V: TRBV21-1
length: 15
D: NA
J: TRBJ2-5
DNA: TGTGCCACCCCTCCCCCCCTAGGGGGCGAGGAGACCCAGTACTTC
CDR3: CATPPPLGGEETQYF

V: TRBV18
length: 16
D: TRBD1
J: TRBJ2-5
DNA: TGTGCCAGCTCACCACGTGAGGACAGGGGTAAAGAGACCCAGTACTTC
CDR3: CASSPREDRGKETQYF

V: TRBV2
length: 11
D: NA
J: TRBJ2-2
DNA: TGTGCCAGCAGGGCCACCGGGGAGCTGTTTTTT
CDR3: CASRATGELFF